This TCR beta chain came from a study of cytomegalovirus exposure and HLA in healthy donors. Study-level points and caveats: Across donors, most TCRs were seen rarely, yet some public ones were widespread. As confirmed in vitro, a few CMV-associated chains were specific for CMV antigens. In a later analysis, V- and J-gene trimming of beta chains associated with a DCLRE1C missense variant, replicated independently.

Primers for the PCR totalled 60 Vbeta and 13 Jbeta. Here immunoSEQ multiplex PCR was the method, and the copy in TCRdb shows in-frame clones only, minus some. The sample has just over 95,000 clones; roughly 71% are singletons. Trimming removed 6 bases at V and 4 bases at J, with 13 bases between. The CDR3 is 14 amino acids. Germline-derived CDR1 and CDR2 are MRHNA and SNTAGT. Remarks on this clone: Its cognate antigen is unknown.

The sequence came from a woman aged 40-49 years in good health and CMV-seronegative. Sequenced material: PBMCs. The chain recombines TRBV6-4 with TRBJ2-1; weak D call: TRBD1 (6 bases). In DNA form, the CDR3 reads TGTGCCAGCAGCCCGCGGACAGATTACAATGAGCAGTTCTTC. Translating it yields CASSPRTDYNEQFF.